Listed below are T cell receptor beta chains from one sample, sequenced in a study of T cell responses to AZD1222 COVID-19 vaccine. The assay was immunoSEQ multiplex PCR, and TCRdb's table has in-frame clones only and misses some. The sample contains 84,000 or so clones, approximately 89% of which appear only once. Sequencing used peripheral blood, obtained on day 0 of AZD1222 vaccination. These receptors all stem from an adult in good health. The CDR3 runs from the conserved cysteine through the conserved F or W. Fields, in order: V gene, D gene, clone size, J gene, CDR3 DNA, CDR3 protein. The D gene is left open where the match is weak. The size field is filled for only some rows; it gives once, few, many or a size class.

>TRBV7-9|.|.|TRBJ2-3
TGTGCCAGCAGCTCTGACAGGCGGACAGATACGCAGTATTTT
CASSSDRRTDTQYF
>TRBV19|TRBD2|.|TRBJ2-1
TGTGCCAGTAGTATAGTTGCGGGAGGGAGAAATGAGCAGTTCTTC
CASSIVAGGRNEQFF
>TRBV5-1|TRBD2|.|TRBJ2-2
TGCGCCAGCAGCTGGGGGGGACCCAACACCGGGGAGCTGTTTTTT
CASSWGGPNTGELFF
>TRBV19|.|.|TRBJ2-6
TGTGCCAGTAAATTGGACAGTACTACTTCTGGGGCCAACGTCCTGACTTTC
CASKLDSTTSGANVLTF
>TRBV5-8|.|.|TRBJ1-2
TGTGCCAGCAGCCCCTGGGGGGTCGATGGCTACACCTTC
CASSPWGVDGYTF
>TRBV10-3|.|.|TRBJ2-7
TGTGCCATCAAGGGTAACTCCGACGAGCAGTACTTC
CAIKGNSDEQYF
>TRBV5-1|TRBD2|.|TRBJ2-3
TGCGCCAGCAGCTTGCGTACTAGCGGCACAGATACGCAGTATTTT
CASSLRTSGTDTQYF
>TRBV6-5|.|.|TRBJ2-7
TGTGCCAGCAGTTACTCCCCGACAGGCTCCTACGAGCAGTACTTC
CASSYSPTGSYEQYF
>TRBV5-5|.|once|TRBJ2-1
TGTGCCAGCAGCTTAGGAACCACCTACAATGAGCAGTTCTTC
CASSLGTTYNEQFF
>TRBV19|.|.|TRBJ1-5
TGTGCCAGCCGATACGGGACACATAGCAATCAGCCCCAGCATTTT
CASRYGTHSNQPQHF